This T cell receptor beta chain was documented in a study of blood T cell repertoires in COVID-19. Study summary: PBMCs, B-cell-depleted T cells, or T cells were the source of the cDNA or gDNA that made up the material.

The V gene's germline CDR1 is MNHNY and CDR2 SVGAGI (reference sequence). The CDR3 spans 16 residues. With 4 bases clipped from V and 10 bases from J, the junction kept 12 bases outside the gene matches. Per the study methods: Nucleated cell counts were estimated from reference gene primer amplification. TCRdb's table, derived via immunoSEQ multiplex PCR, lists solely in-frame clones and lacks some. V and J calls plus clone size are reproduced from that table; the DNA served to infer D and trimming. The sample includes over 60,000 clones, around 90% of them seen just once. Sequenced material: peripheral blood. The chain uses TRBV6-6 and TRBJ2-1, with 11 bases lining up with TRBD2. This TCR derives from a man in his 70s with acute or convalescent COVID-19. CDR3 in amino acids: CASSSLSGGARGEQFF. Here the CDR3 DNA reads TGTGCCAGCAGTTCTCTTAGCGGGGGGGCTCGCGGGGAGCAGTTCTTC.